These 4 T cell receptor beta chains came from one sample sequenced in a study of blood T cell repertoires in COVID-19. Repertoires were generated with immunoSEQ multiplex PCR, while TCRdb's copy carries only in-frame clones and drops some. Of just under 250,000 clones in the sample, around 86% were seen once. The sequenced sample consisted of peripheral blood. These receptors were obtained from a woman in her 30s who had recovered from COVID-19.

The V call is TRBV11-1, the J call TRBJ2-5; D might be TRBD1 (6 bases). V lost 1 base and J lost 7, with 13 bases in between. CDR3 length: 14 residues. Germline lookup yields CDR1 SGHAT and CDR2 FQDESV (reference sequence). The CDR3 sequence: CASSLVSRGWTQYF. In DNA, the CDR3 is TGTGCCAGCAGCTTAGTTTCCAGGGGATGGACCCAGTACTTC.

This rearrangement joins TRBV11-2 to TRBJ2-3; 8 positions match TRBD2. Losses at the gene ends were 0 bases for V and 2 bases for J; bases not matched to a gene: 7. The CDR3 runs to 17 residues. Per germline, CDR1 SGHAT and CDR2 FQNNGV. In DNA, the CDR3 is TGTGCCAGCAGCTTAGAGGCAGCGGGGGCCTTCACAGATACGCAGTATTTT. Translating gives CASSLEAAGAFTDTQYF.

The V and J genes are TRBV7-2 and TRBJ2-1, with 9 bases fitting TRBD2. V trimming: 4 bases; J trimming: 6 bases; junction bases outside the gene matches: 7. The germline V gene has CDR1 SGHTA and CDR2 FQGNSA. The CDR3 is 15 residues long. CDR3 amino acids: CASSSGASGVNEQFF. The CDR3 DNA sequence: TGTGCCAGCAGCTCGGGTGCTAGCGGGGTCAATGAGCAGTTCTTC.

The chain employs TRBV12-3 or TRBV12-4 and TRBJ1-3; no clear D. Trimming pared 6 bases from V and 3 bases from J, leaving 6 bases between. The CDR3 loop spans 12 amino acids. The CDR3 DNA sequence: TGTGCCAGCAGGACATATGGAAACACCATATATTTT. Its protein is CASRTYGNTIYF.